Listed below are T cell receptor beta chains from one sample, sequenced in a study of stem cell transplantation in POMP-related autoinflammatory disease. Data came from immunoSEQ multiplex PCR; TCRdb stores just in-frame clones and leaves some out. Seen here are approximately 65,000 clones, roughly 90% observed once, and the top ten hold around 0.72%. The sample in question was CD4+ T cells from PBMCs, obtained after stem cell transplantation. These receptors were collected from a human patient with POMP-related autoinflammation and immune dysregulation (PRAID). A share of the T cells may be of graft donor origin. The CDR3 runs from the conserved cysteine through the conserved F or W. A D gene is named only where the DNA matches it firmly. Some rows mark clone size as missing; the rest say once, few, many or name a class of expanded clone.

clone size	D gene	J gene	V gene	CDR3 protein	CDR3 DNA
-	TRBD2	TRBJ2-3	TRBV4-2	CASSQIAGGSTDTQYF	TGTGCCAGCAGCCAGATTGCGGGGGGCTCCACAGATACGCAGTATTTT
-	-	TRBJ1-1	TRBV5-1	CASSPLRPMNTEAFF	TGCGCCAGCAGCCCCCTTCGTCCCATGAACACTGAAGCTTTCTTT
-	-	TRBJ1-3	TRBV5-6	CASSLAGESSGNTIYF	TGTGCCAGCAGCTTGGCCGGGGAGAGTTCTGGAAACACCATATATTTT
-	-	TRBJ2-5	TRBV14	CASSQAYQETQYF	TGTGCCAGCAGCCAAGCGTACCAAGAGACCCAGTACTTC
-	-	TRBJ2-3	TRBV11-2	CASSFGDTQYF	TGTGCCAGCAGCTTTGGAGATACGCAGTATTTT
-	-	TRBJ2-5	TRBV10-3	CAISEGDRPWAQYF	TGTGCCATCAGTGAAGGGGACCGACCCTGGGCCCAGTACTTC
once	TRBD2	TRBJ2-3	TRBV5-4	CASSLALAGGDTQYF	TGTGCCAGCAGCTTGGCCCTAGCGGGAGGAGATACGCAGTATTTT
-	-	TRBJ2-6	TRBV5-5	CASSLRSLHSSGANVLTF	TGTGCCAGCAGCTTGAGGAGCCTACACTCCTCTGGGGCCAACGTCCTGACTTTC
-	-	TRBJ2-4	TRBV6-1	CASSDGLPGKNIQYF	TGTGCCAGCAGTGACGGCCTCCCAGGGAAAAACATTCAGTACTTC
-	TRBD2	TRBJ2-5	TRBV5-6	CASSFKSGGAGETQYF	TGTGCCAGCAGCTTTAAGAGCGGGGGGGCCGGAGAGACCCAGTACTTC
-	-	TRBJ1-2	TRBV6-5	CASRPTGDYGYTF	TGTGCCAGCAGGCCCACCGGGGACTATGGCTACACCTTC
once	TRBD2	TRBJ2-3	TRBV4-1	CASSPRLAGENTQYF	TGCGCCAGCAGCCCAAGACTAGCGGGAGAAAATACGCAGTATTTT
once	-	TRBJ1-1	TRBV27	CASSLVRETEAFF	TGTGCCAGCAGTTTAGTGAGGGAAACTGAAGCTTTCTTT
-	-	TRBJ2-6	TRBV5-1	CASTEITSGANVLTF	TGCGCCAGCACTGAAATCACCTCTGGGGCCAACGTCCTGACTTTC
-	-	TRBJ1-5	TRBV27	CASSRTKGFQPQHF	TGTGCCAGCAGCCGAACAAAGGGTTTCCAGCCCCAGCATTTT
-	-	TRBJ2-4	TRBV6-5	CASSYEGSIQYF	TGTGCCAGCAGTTACGAGGGAAGCATTCAGTACTTC
-	TRBD2	TRBJ2-3	TRBV7-3	CASSSLAGGVDTQYF	TGTGCCAGCAGCTCACTAGCGGGAGGGGTAGATACGCAGTATTTT
-	TRBD1	TRBJ1-3	TRBV5-1	CASSFGQVQSGNTIYF	TGCGCCAGCAGCTTCGGACAGGTTCAATCTGGAAACACCATATATTTT
-	-	TRBJ1-4	TRBV2	CASSASGGNNEKLFF	TGTGCCAGCAGTGCCTCGGGGGGAAATAATGAAAAACTGTTTTTT
once	-	TRBJ2-2	TRBV4-1	CASRRTAFTGELFF	TGCGCCAGCAGGCGGACAGCCTTCACCGGGGAGCTGTTTTTT
-	-	TRBJ2-3	TRBV5-1	CASSLAGTDTQYF	TGCGCCAGCAGCTTGGCGGGAACAGATACGCAGTATTTT
-	-	TRBJ2-3	TRBV5-4	CASSFRRGTDTQYF	TGTGCCAGCAGCTTCAGACGGGGGACAGATACGCAGTATTTT
-	TRBD2	TRBJ2-2	TRBV18	CASSPLAGAHTGELFF	TGTGCCAGCTCACCTCTCGCGGGAGCCCACACCGGGGAGCTGTTTTTT
-	TRBD2	TRBJ2-7	TRBV5-6	CASSRSGRTYEQYF	TGTGCCAGCAGTCGTAGCGGGAGAACCTACGAGCAGTACTTC
-	-	TRBJ2-3	TRBV5-1	CASSPAGGDTQYF	TGCGCCAGCAGCCCGGCCGGGGGAGATACGCAGTATTTT
-	-	TRBJ1-5	TRBV14	CASSPTIGDQPQHF	TGTGCCAGCAGCCCTACCATCGGGGATCAGCCCCAGCATTTT
-	-	TRBJ2-7	TRBV6-5	CASTKGQRPSYEQYF	TGTGCCAGCACCAAGGGGCAGCGGCCGTCCTACGAGCAGTACTTC
once	-	TRBJ2-3	TRBV6-4	CASSDSSGNTQYF	TGTGCCAGCAGTGACTCTTCAGGGAATACGCAGTATTTT
-	-	TRBJ1-6	TRBV14	CASSQGQYNSPLHF	TGTGCCAGCAGCCAGGGTCAATATAATTCACCCCTCCACTTT
once	-	TRBJ2-1	TRBV12-3/TRBV12-4	CASSPRHNEQFF	TGTGCCAGCAGTCCCCGGCACAATGAGCAGTTCTTC
-	-	TRBJ2-1	TRBV5-1	CASSLPTYNEQFF	TGCGCCAGCAGCTTGCCTACTTACAATGAGCAGTTCTTC
-	-	TRBJ2-7	TRBV12-3/TRBV12-4	CASRTDAYYEQYF	TGTGCCAGCAGAACGGACGCCTACTACGAGCAGTACTTC
-	TRBD1	TRBJ1-1	TRBV2	CASRRDRDTEAFF	TGTGCCAGCAGACGAGACAGGGACACTGAAGCTTTCTTT
-	TRBD1	TRBJ2-5	TRBV18	CASSPMRGPQETQYF	TGTGCCAGCTCACCAATGAGGGGGCCCCAAGAGACCCAGTACTTC
-	-	TRBJ2-3	TRBV12-3/TRBV12-4	CASSLLRTDTQYF	TGTGCCAGCAGTTTGCTGAGGACAGATACGCAGTATTTT
-	TRBD1	TRBJ2-7	TRBV19	CASSIGNYGQGKNEQYF	TGTGCCAGTAGTATCGGGAACTATGGACAGGGGAAAAACGAGCAGTACTTC
-	-	TRBJ2-2	TRBV3-1/TRBV3-2	CASSFRQTGELFF	TGTGCCAGCAGCTTTCGACAGACCGGGGAGCTGTTTTTT
-	-	TRBJ2-7	TRBV11-2	CASSLDLRGEQYF	TGTGCCAGCAGCTTAGATCTGCGGGGCGAGCAGTACTTC
once	TRBD1	TRBJ1-2	TRBV7-2	CASSPRQGGLFGYTF	TGTGCCAGCAGCCCCAGACAGGGAGGTCTGTTTGGCTACACCTTC
-	TRBD1	TRBJ2-5	TRBV2	CASRTNPGQGAETQYF	TGTGCCAGTAGAACAAACCCGGGACAGGGGGCAGAGACCCAGTACTTC
once	TRBD1	TRBJ1-1	TRBV20-1	CSASPGQGAMGTEAFF	TGCAGTGCTAGTCCCGGACAGGGGGCTATGGGCACTGAAGCTTTCTTT
-	-	TRBJ1-2	TRBV2	CASREPPLSSPANYGYTF	TGTGCCAGCAGGGAACCACCGCTCTCAAGTCCAGCTAACTATGGCTACACCTTC
-	-	TRBJ2-2	TRBV5-1	CASSLPGTHTGELFF	TGCGCCAGCAGCTTGCCGGGGACACACACCGGGGAGCTGTTTTTT
-	TRBD1	TRBJ2-6	TRBV28	CASSSIGTGSGANVLTF	TGTGCCAGCAGTTCTATCGGGACAGGCTCTGGGGCCAACGTCCTGACTTTC
-	-	TRBJ1-4	TRBV30	CAWSAGANEKLFF	TGTGCCTGGAGTGCGGGCGCTAATGAAAAACTGTTTTTT
-	TRBD1	TRBJ1-2	TRBV18	CASSWTGTGRIGYTF	TGTGCCAGCTCATGGACCGGGACAGGGCGTATTGGCTACACCTTC
-	TRBD2	TRBJ2-1	TRBV10-3	CAIKTSGSNEQFF	TGTGCCATCAAGACTAGCGGGAGCAATGAGCAGTTCTTC
-	-	TRBJ2-2	TRBV18	CASSQYSLNDYTGELFF	TGTGCCAGCTCACAATACTCCCTGAACGACTACACCGGGGAGCTGTTTTTT
-	TRBD1	TRBJ2-3	TRBV19	CASTSKGTGGFTDTQYF	TGTGCCAGTACCAGTAAGGGGACAGGGGGCTTTACAGATACGCAGTATTTT
-	TRBD1	TRBJ1-2	TRBV5-4	CASSQTGTYGYTF	TGTGCCAGCAGCCAGACAGGGACTTATGGCTACACCTTC
-	TRBD1	TRBJ1-5	TRBV6-1	CASSEAQGAYQPQHF	TGTGCCAGCAGTGAAGCCCAGGGGGCATATCAGCCCCAGCATTTT
-	-	TRBJ2-7	TRBV19	CASSTGNYEQYF	TGTGCCAGTAGTACAGGGAACTACGAGCAGTACTTC
-	TRBD1	TRBJ2-6	TRBV5-1	CASSQTELTGPHFSGANVLTF	TGCGCCAGCAGCCAGACAGAATTGACAGGGCCCCACTTCTCTGGGGCCAACGTCCTGACTTTC
-	TRBD1	TRBJ1-5	TRBV18	CASSPEGQLNQPQHF	TGTGCCAGCTCGCCTGAGGGACAGCTCAATCAGCCCCAGCATTTT
-	TRBD1	TRBJ2-3	TRBV20-1	CSASPRGLQDTQYF	TGCAGTGCTAGTCCCAGGGGGCTTCAAGATACGCAGTATTTT
few	-	TRBJ1-5	TRBV3-1/TRBV3-2	CASSQDRGGNQPQHF	TGTGCCAGCAGCCAAGATCGAGGTGGCAATCAGCCCCAGCATTTT
-	TRBD2	TRBJ2-7	TRBV3-1/TRBV3-2	CAAVASGTHEQYF	TGTGCCGCGGTGGCTAGCGGGACCCACGAGCAGTACTTC
-	-	TRBJ2-1	TRBV29-1	CSVVGGNYNEQFF	TGCAGCGTGGTTGGGGGGAACTACAATGAGCAGTTCTTC